This T cell receptor beta chain was identified in a study of OX40 agonist ivuxolimab in advanced cancers. Sampled blood was obtained at baseline, cycle 4 day 1, and cycle 7 day 1. This clone was seen more than once but under ten times. Clones were read by immunoSEQ multiplex PCR, and TCRdb kept only the in-frame ones, dropping some. The sample records roughly 40,000 clones, less than 90% being singletons. This sequence originates from an adult with an advanced solid tumor such as melanoma, head and neck, liver or kidney cancer. The material was CD4+ or CD8+ T cells sorted from blood, obtained in a trial of the OX40 agonist ivuxolimab.

The CDR3 coding sequence is TGTGCCAGCAGTGGAGACAGGGAAAATTCACCCCTCCACTTT. Translated: CASSGDRENSPLHF. J is TRBJ1-6 and V is TRBV6-4; 7 bases are shared with TRBD1. V dropped 4 bases and J dropped 7; count of bases not matched to a gene: 4. The CDR3 length is 14 residues. The V gene's germline CDR1 is MRHNA and CDR2 SNTAGT.